These 3 T cell receptor beta chains came from one sample sequenced in a study of blood T cell repertoires in COVID-19 (dated by TCRdb to about 2020). To prepare the library, the immunoSEQ multiplex PCR assay was applied. TCRdb re-hosts the immuneACCESS table, in-frame sequences only. Its copies lack some clones; in the studies checked, an unresolved V gene accounts for under half of them, and the cause for the rest is not known. This sample has a few hundred thousand clones in its table, and about 90% of those were observed once. The ten largest clones represent over 3.5% of the sample. What was sequenced was peripheral blood. The origin of the receptors is a woman aged 35 to 49 with acute or convalescent COVID-19.

V is TRBV3-1 (or the pseudogene TRBV3-2) and J is TRBJ2-3, with 8 nucleotides matching TRBD2. The CDR3 contains 18 residues. From germline, CDR1 is LGHDT and CDR2 YNNKEL (reference sequence). Germline trimming cut 1 base from V and 4 bases from J; bases unmatched to any gene: 13. The CDR3 nucleotides are TGTGCCAGCAGCCAAGTTAGGGCGCTTAGCGGGGTGGCAGATACGCAGTATTTT. It is translated as CASSQVRALSGVADTQYF.

This rearrangement joins TRBV4-1 to TRBJ2-5, with a possible D match to TRBD1 (5 bases). V lost 0 bases and J 4 bases, leaving 9 bases between the germline ends. Germline V lookup: CDR1 MGHRA, CDR2 YSYEKL. The CDR3 is 14 residues long. The chain's CDR3 is CASSQDQGPETQYF. CDR3 DNA: TGCGCCAGCAGCCAAGACCAGGGCCCAGAGACCCAGTACTTC.

This clone was seen a single time. The rearrangement uses TRBV18 and TRBJ2-3; 10 bases match TRBD2. CDR3 size: 16 residues. Trimming at V came to 4 bases and at J to 6 bases, leaving 10 bases not matched to a gene. Germline lookup yields CDR1 KGHSH and CDR2 LQKENI. This CDR3 is CASSQLGTSAADTQYF. CDR3 bases: TGTGCCAGCTCACAACTAGGGACTAGCGCGGCGGATACGCAGTATTTT.